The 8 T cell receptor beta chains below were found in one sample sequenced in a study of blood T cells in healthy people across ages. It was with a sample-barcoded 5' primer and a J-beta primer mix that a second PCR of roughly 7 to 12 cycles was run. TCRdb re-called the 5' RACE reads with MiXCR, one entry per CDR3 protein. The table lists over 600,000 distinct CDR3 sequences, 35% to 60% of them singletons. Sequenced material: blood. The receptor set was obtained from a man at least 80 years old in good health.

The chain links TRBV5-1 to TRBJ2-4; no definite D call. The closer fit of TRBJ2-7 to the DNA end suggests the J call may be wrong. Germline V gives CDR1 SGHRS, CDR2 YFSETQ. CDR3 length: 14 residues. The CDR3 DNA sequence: TGCGCCAGCAGCTTGTCAGGAGAGGCCTACGAGCAGTACTTC. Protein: CASSLSGEAYEQYF.

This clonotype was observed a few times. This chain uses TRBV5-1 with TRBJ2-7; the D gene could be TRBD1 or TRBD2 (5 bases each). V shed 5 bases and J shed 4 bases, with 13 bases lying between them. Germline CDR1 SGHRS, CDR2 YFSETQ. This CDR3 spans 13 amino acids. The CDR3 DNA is TGCGCCAGCAGATCCGGGACCCAGTACGAGCAGTACTTC. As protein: CASRSGTQYEQYF.

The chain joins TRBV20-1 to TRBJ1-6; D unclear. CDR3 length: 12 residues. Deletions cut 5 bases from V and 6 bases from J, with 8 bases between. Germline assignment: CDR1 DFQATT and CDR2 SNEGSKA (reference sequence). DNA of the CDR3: TGCAGTGCTCCACTGCTTAATTCACCCCTCCACTTT. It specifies CSAPLLNSPLHF.

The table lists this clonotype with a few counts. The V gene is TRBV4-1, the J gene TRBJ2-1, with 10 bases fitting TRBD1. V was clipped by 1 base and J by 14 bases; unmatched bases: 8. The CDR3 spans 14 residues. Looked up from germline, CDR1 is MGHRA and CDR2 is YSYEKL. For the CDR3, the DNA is TGCGCCAGCAGCCAAGGACAGGGGGCCCGAGAGGAGTTCTTC. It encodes CASSQGQGAREEFF.

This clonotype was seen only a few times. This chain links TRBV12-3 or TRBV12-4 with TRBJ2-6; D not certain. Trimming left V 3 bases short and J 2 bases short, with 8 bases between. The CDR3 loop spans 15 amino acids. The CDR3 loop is CASSFSPAGANVLTF. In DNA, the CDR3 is TGTGCCAGCAGTTTCAGTCCGGCTGGGGCCAACGTCCTGACTTTC.

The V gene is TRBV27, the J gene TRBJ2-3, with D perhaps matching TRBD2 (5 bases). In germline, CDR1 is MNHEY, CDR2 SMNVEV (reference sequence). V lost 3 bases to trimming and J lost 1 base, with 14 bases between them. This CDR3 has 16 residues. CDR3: CASSFLSARGTDTQYF. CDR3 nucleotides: TGTGCCAGCAGTTTCCTATCGGCGAGGGGCACAGATACGCAGTATTTT.

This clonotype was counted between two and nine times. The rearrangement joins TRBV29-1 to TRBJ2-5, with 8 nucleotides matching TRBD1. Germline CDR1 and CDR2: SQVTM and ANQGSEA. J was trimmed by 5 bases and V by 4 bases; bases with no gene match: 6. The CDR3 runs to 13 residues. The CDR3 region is CSVAKAGGETQYF. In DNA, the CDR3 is TGCAGCGTTGCCAAGGCAGGGGGCGAGACCCAGTACTTC.

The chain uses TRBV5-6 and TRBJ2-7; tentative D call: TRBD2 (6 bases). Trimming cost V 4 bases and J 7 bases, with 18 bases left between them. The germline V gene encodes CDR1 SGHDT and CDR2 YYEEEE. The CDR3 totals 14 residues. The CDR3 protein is CASSPTTRYNEQYF. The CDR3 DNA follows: TGTGCCAGCAGCCCGACGACTAGGTACAATGAGCAGTACTTC.